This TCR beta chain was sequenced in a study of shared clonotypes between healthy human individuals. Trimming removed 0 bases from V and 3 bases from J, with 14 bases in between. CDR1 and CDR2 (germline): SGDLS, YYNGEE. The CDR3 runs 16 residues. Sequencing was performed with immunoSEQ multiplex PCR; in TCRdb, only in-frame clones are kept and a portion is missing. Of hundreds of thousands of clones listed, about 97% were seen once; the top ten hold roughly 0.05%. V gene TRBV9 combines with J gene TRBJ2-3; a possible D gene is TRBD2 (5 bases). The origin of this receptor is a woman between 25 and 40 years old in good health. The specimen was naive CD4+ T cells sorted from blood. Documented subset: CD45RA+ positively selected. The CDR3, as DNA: TGTGCCAGCAGCGTAGGATCTGGGAGTGTTACAGATACGCAGTATTTT. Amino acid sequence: CASSVGSGSVTDTQYF.